This TCR beta chain was captured by sequencing in a study of blood T cell repertoires in COVID-19. Original handling: Estimation of nucleated cell counts was performed using reference gene primer amplification. Here immunoSEQ multiplex PCR was the method, and the copy in TCRdb shows in-frame clones only, minus some. V, J and clone size were drawn from that table, and D and trimming were deduced from the DNA. The sample shows about 190,000 clones, around 82% of them seen only once. The V segment lost 7 bases and the J segment 4 bases; nucleotides outside the gene matches: 13. The CDR3 runs to 17 residues. CDR1 LNHDA and CDR2 SQIVND come from the germline V gene (reference sequence).

This chain connects TRBV19 to TRBJ2-2, with 9 bases that match TRBD1. This sequence originates from a man between 50 and 59 years old with active or convalescent COVID-19. The sample consisted of peripheral blood. CDR3 region: CASKGTRTGGVTGELFF. The CDR3 DNA follows: TGTGCCAGTAAGGGCACCCGAACAGGGGGCGTCACCGGGGAGCTGTTTTTT.